The 24 T cell receptor beta chains presented below share a single source sample, sequenced in a study of T cell repertoires in cytomegalovirus infection (dated by TCRdb to the late 2010s). The instrument was an Illumina HiSeq 1500. TCRdb trimmed public reads at Q25 via fastp, called clones via MiXCR and kept in-frame beta chains. Duplicate CDR3 protein sequences are folded into a single record with the most common DNA and genes. Counted in this sample were around 530,000 distinct CDR3 sequences; 15% to 20% of them appeared once. The ten largest account for roughly a quarter of the sample. The sample comprised CD8+ T cells from PBMCs. The receptors here all came from a human donor in good health (CMV status not recorded). Some clones in this sample may be carry-over from other donors' samples.

This clonotype has a count of ten or more. The genes are TRBV24-1 and TRBJ1-1; possible D gene TRBD1, 5 bases. Trimming removed 4 bases at V and 4 bases at J, with 9 bases between. The CDR3 sequence is 13 residues long. CDR1 KGHDR and CDR2 SFDVKD come from the germline V gene. CDR3 in amino acids: CATSEGDGTEAFF. CDR3 nucleotides: TGTGCCACCAGTGAGGGGGACGGCACTGAAGCTTTCTTT.

This clonotype was observed many times. The junction differs from germline at one of its ends, possibly a read error. The CDR3 protein is CASSLYNNEQFF. For the CDR3, the DNA is TGTGCCAGCAGCTTATATAACAATGAGCAGTTCTTC. The chain uses TRBV27 and TRBJ2-1; D unclear. Germline V lookup: CDR1 MNHEY, CDR2 SMNVEV (reference sequence). The CDR3 is 12 amino acids.

The rearrangement uses TRBV4-2 and TRBJ1-3, with D possibly matching TRBD1 (5 bases). The CDR3 has 14 amino acids. Germline V gene data show CDR1 as LGHNA and CDR2 as YNFKEQ. V lost 3 bases, J lost 4 bases, and 10 bases lay in between. CDR3 region: CASSQGLLGNTIYF. As DNA, the CDR3 is TGTGCCAGCAGCCAGGGACTCCTCGGAAACACCATATATTTT.

In its sample, this clonotype was seen many times. V and J are TRBV5-5 and TRBJ2-2; 7 bases are a match to TRBD1. The V and J ends lost 4 bases and 4 bases, in that order; junction bases with no gene match: 7. Germline V lookup: CDR1 SGHKS, CDR2 YYEKEE (reference sequence). The CDR3 spans 15 residues. CDR3 in DNA: TGTGCCAGCAGCCCCGGGACAGCTCGCACCGGGGAGCTGTTTTTT. Its translation is CASSPGTARTGELFF.

V gene TRBV20-1 combines with J gene TRBJ1-5; D remains ambiguous. With 3 bases removed from V and 1 base from J, the gap between germline ends came to 10 bases. Germline CDR1 and CDR2: DFQATT and SNEGSKA (reference sequence). This CDR3 is 14 amino acids long. CDR3 nucleotides: TGCAGTGCTAGCGGGCAGGAAAGCAATCAGCCCCAGCATTTT. The encoded protein is CSASGQESNQPQHF.

This clonotype has a count of ten or more. The chain recombines TRBV4-2 with TRBJ2-7; a weak D match, TRBD2 (6 bases). The CDR3 is made up of 16 amino acids. Germline CDR1 is LGHNA and CDR2 is YNFKEQ. V shed 4 bases and J shed 3 bases, with 19 bases lying between them. The CDR3 here is CASSPARDSRYYEQYF. The DNA of the CDR3 is TGTGCCAGCAGCCCAGCCCGGGACTCCAGATACTACGAGCAGTACTTC.

The V gene is TRBV10-3, the J gene TRBJ1-6; 7 bases fit TRBD1. V shed 1 base and J 5 bases; nucleotides not matched to a gene: 5. Per the germline V gene, CDR1 is ENHRY and CDR2 is SYGVKD. The length of the CDR3 is 16 residues. CDR3 in amino acids: CAISEWGTADNSPLHF. CDR3 nucleotides: TGTGCCATCAGTGAGTGGGGGACAGCAGATAATTCACCCCTCCACTTT.

V and J are TRBV27 and TRBJ1-5; D is perhaps TRBD1 (5 bases). V was pared by 0 bases and J by 5 bases, with 8 bases between. The CDR3 consists of 14 residues. The V gene's germline CDR1 is MNHEY and CDR2 SMNVEV (reference sequence). CDR3 sequence (DNA): TGTGCCAGCAGTTTATCGGGGGGTCATCAGCCCCAGCATTTT. This codes for CASSLSGGHQPQHF.

In this sample, this clonotype turned up many times. The CDR3: CASSFRGFNNEQFF. CDR3 bases: TGTGCCAGCAGTTTCCGGGGATTCAACAATGAGCAGTTCTTC. The J gene is TRBJ2-1, the V gene TRBV12-3 or TRBV12-4, with a tentative D call TRBD2 (5 bases). Trimming cost V 3 bases and J 5 bases, with 11 bases left between them. The CDR3 length is 14 residues.

There are a few counts of this clonotype. The chain combines TRBV19 with TRBJ1-5, with 8 bases matching TRBD1. CDR1 and CDR2 (germline): LNHDA, SQIVND (reference sequence). This CDR3 comprises 14 residues. V was pared by 4 bases and J by 9 bases, with 8 bases of the junction left unmatched. CDR3 loop: CASSKDRELAPQHF. CDR3 bases: TGTGCCAGTAGTAAGGACAGGGAACTTGCGCCCCAGCATTTT.

The genes are TRBV9 and TRBJ2-1; 8 nucleotides agree with TRBD2. This CDR3 has 15 amino acids. The ends lost 2 bases at V and 9 bases at J; junction bases unmatched: 10. Per the germline V gene, CDR1 is SGDLS and CDR2 is YYNGEE. The CDR3 coding sequence is TGTGCCAGCAGCGTCGGGACTAGAAGTCGCCCTGAGCAGTTCTTC. Protein: CASSVGTRSRPEQFF. Complete variable domain (other parts from reference TRBV9 and TRBJ2-1): DSGVTQTPKHLITATGQRVTLRCSPRSGDLSVYWYQQSLDQGLQFLIQYYNGEERAKGNILERFSAQQFPDLHSELNLSSLELGDSALYFCASSVGTRSRPEQFFGPGTRLTVL.

This clonotype was counted at least ten times. The chain recombines TRBV11-1 with TRBJ2-1; D is unclear. Trimming left V 4 bases short and J 9 bases short, with 10 bases between. The CDR3 loop spans 12 amino acids. Germline loops: CDR1 SGHAT, CDR2 FQDESV (reference sequence). The CDR3 here is CASSSSDVEQFF. DNA for the CDR3: TGTGCCAGCAGCTCCTCCGACGTTGAGCAGTTCTTC.

This clonotype was seen a single time. The CDR3 loop is CASSLPERTQYF. The CDR3 bases are TGTGCCAGCAGTCTCCCCGAACGCACGCAGTATTTT. V usage is TRBV27 and J usage is TRBJ2-3; D is ambiguous. With 5 bases removed from V and 9 bases from J, the gap between germline ends came to 12 bases. The CDR3 covers 12 residues. The germline V gene encodes CDR1 MNHEY and CDR2 SMNVEV (reference sequence).

Regarding this clonotype: A much larger clone differs by one base, so this may be a read error. The chain has TRBV10-3 and TRBJ2-7; 9 positions agree with TRBD1. This CDR3 region has 13 residues. Germline V gene data show CDR1 as ENHRY and CDR2 as SYGVKD. Trimming at V came to 10 bases and at J to 3 bases, leaving 7 bases not matched to a gene. The CDR3 DNA is TGTGCCAACTCCGGGACAGGGTGCTACGAGCAGTACTTC. Translation gives CANSGTGCYEQYF.

The rearrangement uses TRBV5-1 and TRBJ2-4; D possibly matches TRBD1 or TRBD2 (5 bases each). Germline V gene data show CDR1 as SGHRS and CDR2 as YFSETQ. V lost 4 bases and J 4 bases, leaving 21 bases between the germline ends. CDR3 length equals 17 residues. The CDR3: CASSPPGTRLQKNIQYF. In nucleotides, the CDR3 is TGCGCCAGCAGCCCACCTGGGACCCGACTCCAAAAAAACATTCAGTACTTC.

In this sample, this clonotype turned up many times. This chain uses TRBV7-9 with TRBJ1-1; weak D call: TRBD1 (6 bases). The germline V gene encodes CDR1 SEHNR and CDR2 FQNEAQ (reference sequence). V lost 5 bases and J 8 bases, leaving 9 bases between the germline ends. The CDR3 contains 11 residues. The chain's CDR3 is CASSPQGEAFF. DNA for the CDR3: TGTGCCAGCAGCCCTCAGGGGGAAGCTTTCTTT. Using reference TRBV7-9 and TRBJ1-1 for the parts outside the CDR3, the full variable domain is DTGVSQNPRHKITKRGQNVTFRCDPISEHNRLYWYRQTLGQGPEFLTYFQNEAQLEKSRLLSDRFSAERPKGSFSTLEIQRTEQGDSAMYLCASSPQGEAFFGQGTRLTVV.

This chain links TRBV9 with TRBJ2-1; 8 bases match TRBD2. The junction had 6 bases not matched to a gene; V was cut back by 0 bases and J by 4 bases. This CDR3 is built from 16 residues. CDR1 SGDLS and CDR2 YYNGEE come from the germline V gene. The CDR3 coding sequence is TGTGCCAGCAGCGTAGCTGGCGGGGGGAATTACAATGAGCAGTTCTTC. Its translation is CASSVAGGGNYNEQFF.

This clonotype was picked up a small number of times. The chain employs TRBV27 and TRBJ2-1; 8 bases match TRBD1. Trimming removed 0 bases from V and 6 bases from J; junction bases left unmatched: 1. Germline V gene sequence: CDR1 MNHEY, CDR2 SMNVEV (reference sequence). The CDR3 is made up of 14 amino acids. The CDR3, as DNA: TGTGCCAGCAGTTTATCTACAGGGGGCAATGAGCAGTTCTTC. It translates to CASSLSTGGNEQFF.

This clonotype was counted ten times or more. The V and J genes are TRBV29-1 and TRBJ2-7; D is possibly TRBD2 (7 bases). Deletions cut 6 bases from V and 0 bases from J, with 18 bases between. The germline CDR1 and CDR2 sequences are SQVTM and ANQGSEA. This CDR3 region has 15 residues. CDR3 loop: CSVSTGGSSSYEQYF. The DNA for the CDR3 is TGCAGCGTCAGTACGGGGGGCTCGAGCTCCTACGAGCAGTACTTC.

At least ten counts were recorded for this clonotype. The J gene is TRBJ1-4, the V gene TRBV6-8; tentatively, D is TRBD1 (6 bases). The CDR3 extends over 15 amino acids. V gave up 5 bases and J gave up 4 bases, with 14 bases separating them. The germline V gene encodes CDR1 MNHGY and CDR2 SAAAGT. CDR3 region: CASSAWTAFNEKLFF. For the CDR3, the DNA is TGTGCCAGCAGTGCTTGGACAGCCTTTAATGAAAAACTGTTTTTT.

This clonotype appeared a few times. This rearrangement joins TRBV30 to TRBJ2-3, with D perhaps matching TRBD2 (6 bases). The CDR3 has 15 amino acids. The V gene's germline CDR1 is GTSNPN and CDR2 SVGIG (reference sequence). V lost 4 bases and J 2 bases, leaving 16 bases between the germline ends. CDR3: CAWKGGSPVTDTQYF. DNA for the CDR3: TGTGCCTGGAAAGGAGGGAGTCCAGTCACAGATACGCAGTATTTT.

This clonotype was counted only a few times. This chain links TRBV9 with TRBJ1-1; 9 positions agree with TRBD1. This CDR3 is built from 18 residues. The V segment lost 5 bases and the J segment 5 bases; nucleotides outside the gene matches: 19. The V gene's germline CDR1 is SGDLS and CDR2 YYNGEE. CDR3 nucleotides: TGTGCCAGCAGTCGTTCTTCCTCGGGACAGGGTCAGAGAACTGAAGCTTTCTTT. It yields the protein CASSRSSSGQGQRTEAFF.

This clonotype was counted a few times. The rearrangement links TRBV6-5 to TRBJ2-7; D perhaps matches TRBD1 (5 bases). Germline V lookup: CDR1 MNHEY, CDR2 SVGAGI. The CDR3 totals 13 residues. V was cut by 2 bases and J by 5 bases, with 10 bases left in between. This chain's CDR3 is CASSYRGNHEQYF. Written as DNA, the CDR3 is TGTGCCAGCAGTTACAGGGGAAATCACGAGCAGTACTTC.

This clonotype was detected a few times. V usage is TRBV7-9 and J usage is TRBJ2-7; TRBD2 might be the D (7 bases). The CDR3 is made up of 17 amino acids. The V gene lost 4 bases and the J gene lost 3 bases, with 22 bases spanning the gap. Looked up from germline, CDR1 is SEHNR and CDR2 is FQNEAQ (reference sequence). CDR3 loop: CASSSEIRGGPGYEQYF. The CDR3 nucleotides are TGTGCCAGCAGCTCGGAAATAAGGGGGGGACCAGGCTACGAGCAGTACTTC.